Reported below is one T cell receptor (beta chain). With a J-beta primer mix and a sample-barcoded 5' primer, a second PCR ran about 7 to 12 cycles. TCRdb analysed the 5' RACE reads with MiXCR anew, one entry per CDR3 protein. There are 550,000 to 650,000 distinct CDR3 sequences in the sample; roughly a quarter occur only once, and 3% to 4.5% lies in the top ten. The CDR3 contains 16 residues. Germline loops: CDR1 WSHSY, CDR2 SAAADI. With 3 bases clipped from V and 1 base from J, the junction kept 3 bases outside the gene matches. The sample belongs to a study of blood T cells in healthy people across ages. The same sample was also studied in work on T cells of mothers and their children.

V usage is TRBV10-2 and J usage is TRBJ2-3; 11 bases map to TRBD2. Sample: blood. The TCR originated in a boy between 2 and 15 years old in good health. CDR3 sequence reads: CASSDPLAGGTDTQYF. As DNA, the CDR3 is TGCGCCAGCAGTGATCCACTAGCGGGAGGCACAGATACGCAGTATTTT.